These 20 T cell receptor beta chains were all obtained from the same sample, sequenced in a study of OX40 agonist ivuxolimab in advanced cancers. The repertoire was sequenced with immunoSEQ multiplex PCR; TCRdb's copy has only in-frame clones and lacks some. The sample has around 35,000 clones, approximately 80% seen once; the top ten hold 8.5% to 14%. Sequenced here: CD4+ or CD8+ T cells sorted from blood, sampled in a trial of the OX40 agonist ivuxolimab. All receptors derive from an adult with an advanced solid tumor such as melanoma, head and neck, liver or kidney cancer.

By proportion, this clone is large. CDR3 nucleotides: TGCAGCGTTGATAGCGGGACAGGGGGCCTTGAGCAGTTCTTC. Translated: CSVDSGTGGLEQFF. The rearrangement links TRBV29-1 to TRBJ2-1, with 12 bases fitting TRBD1. The CDR3 totals 14 residues. In germline, CDR1 is SQVTM, CDR2 ANQGSEA. Trimming cost V 3 bases and J 9 bases; bases outside gene matches: 6.

The V gene is TRBV11-3, the J gene TRBJ2-1; D remains unclear. Trimming left V 0 bases short and J 6 bases short, with 3 bases between. Per germline, CDR1 SGHNT and CDR2 YENEEA. This CDR3 has 12 residues. Written as DNA, the CDR3 is TGTGCCAGCAGCTTAGACAGCAATGAGCAGTTCTTC. It encodes CASSLDSNEQFF.

The V and J genes are TRBV10-3 and TRBJ2-2; D is perhaps TRBD1 (5 bases). CDR1 is ENHRY and CDR2 is SYGVKD in the germline V gene. This CDR3 is 13 amino acids long. V shed 6 bases and J shed 4 bases, with 9 bases lying between them. CDR3 in DNA: TGTGCCATCAGGGGGCCGGGCACCGGGGAGCTGTTTTTT. This codes for CAIRGPGTGELFF.

The V gene is TRBV27, the J gene TRBJ1-1, with D hard to call. Deletions cut 3 bases from V and 2 bases from J, with 16 bases between. This CDR3 comprises 16 residues. Germline CDR1 and CDR2: MNHEY and SMNVEV (reference sequence). CDR3 loop: CASSFLSGRSNTEAFF. The CDR3 DNA reads TGTGCCAGCAGTTTTTTGTCAGGTAGGAGTAACACTGAAGCTTTCTTT.

The chain has TRBV19 and TRBJ1-2, with D possibly matching TRBD1 (5 bases). This CDR3 has 13 residues. Trimming took 9 bases from V and 4 from J, leaving 15 bases between them. The germline V gene encodes CDR1 LNHDA and CDR2 SQIVND (reference sequence). The CDR3 coding sequence is TGTGCCAGCAGACATGGAGGGGTCTATGGCTACACCTTC. Protein: CASRHGGVYGYTF.

The chain couples TRBV28 to TRBJ1-2, with a weak D call TRBD1 (5 bases). The ends were cut back, 2 bases at V and 5 bases at J, with 12 bases in the middle. The CDR3 covers 14 residues. CDR1 MDHEN and CDR2 SYDVKM come from the germline V gene. DNA for the CDR3: TGTGCCAGCAGTTTAGTGAGGGGATCTTATGGCTACACCTTC. Residues: CASSLVRGSYGYTF.

The chain combines TRBV10-1 with TRBJ2-3, with 12 bases lining up with TRBD2. CDR1 and CDR2 from the germline V gene are WNHNN and SYGVQD (reference sequence). There are 16 residues in the CDR3. V gave up 8 bases and J gave up 2 bases; unmatched junction bases: 8. The DNA for the CDR3 is TGCGCCAGCTCCTCTGGACTAGCGGGGACCACAGATACGCAGTATTTT. It specifies CASSSGLAGTTDTQYF.

This chain links TRBV6-5 with TRBJ2-5; D remains unclear. The V gene lost 1 base and the J gene lost 2 bases, with 8 bases spanning the gap. This CDR3 has 14 residues. Germline V CDR1 and CDR2: MNHEY, SVGAGI. For the CDR3, the DNA is TGTGCCAGCAGTTACTTGGGGTCTCAAGAGACCCAGTACTTC. It encodes CASSYLGSQETQYF.

The chain carries TRBV9 and TRBJ2-4; the D gene is possibly TRBD2 (6 bases). The CDR3 sequence is 17 residues long. Trimming shortened V by 0 bases and J by 7 bases, and 20 bases separated the two germline ends. Germline-derived CDR1 and CDR2 are SGDLS and YYNGEE. Here the CDR3 reads CASSVVSAGPWGNIQYF. The CDR3 DNA follows: TGTGCCAGCAGCGTAGTTTCAGCGGGTCCTTGGGGGAACATTCAGTACTTC.

The chain combines TRBV5-6 with TRBJ1-1, with 7 bases matching TRBD1. The V and J ends lost 3 bases and 0 bases, in that order; junction bases with no gene match: 8. CDR3 length: 16 amino acids. Germline V lookup: CDR1 SGHDT, CDR2 YYEEEE. CDR3 in amino acids: CASSSLRQGLNTEAFF. The CDR3 coding sequence is TGTGCCAGCAGCTCTCTTCGACAGGGACTGAACACTGAAGCTTTCTTT.

The V gene is TRBV5-6, the J gene TRBJ2-2, with a tentative D call TRBD1 (5 bases). Trimming left V 2 bases short and J 7 bases short, with 15 bases between. In germline, CDR1 is SGHDT, CDR2 YYEEEE. The CDR3 loop spans 15 amino acids. The CDR3 spells CASSLDPRVIGELFF. CDR3 sequence (DNA): TGTGCCAGCAGCTTAGACCCCAGGGTTATCGGGGAGCTGTTTTTT. The whole variable domain, remainder taken from reference TRBV5-6 and TRBJ2-2, is DAGVTQSPTHLIKTRGQQVTLRCSPKSGHDTVSWYQQALGQGPQFIFQYYEEEERQRGNFPDRFSGHQFPNYSSELNVNALLLGDSALYLCASSLDPRVIGELFFGEGSRLTVL.

The chain recombines TRBV19 with TRBJ2-4; possible D gene TRBD2, 6 bases. The germline gives CDR1 LNHDA, CDR2 SQIVND (reference sequence). The CDR3 covers 11 residues. The ends were cut back, 5 bases at V and 7 bases at J, with 6 bases in the middle. This CDR3 reads CASSGGNIQYF. The CDR3 nucleotides are TGTGCCAGTAGTGGAGGGAACATTCAGTACTTC.

V gene TRBV10-2 combines with J gene TRBJ1-1; D remains unclear. CDR3 length: 12 residues. Germline V gene data show CDR1 as WSHSY and CDR2 as SAAADI. V was shortened by 8 bases and J by 1 base, with 8 bases between the two germline ends. This chain's CDR3 is CASLGRNTEAFF. As DNA, the CDR3 is TGCGCCAGCTTAGGACGGAACACTGAAGCTTTCTTT.

V and J are TRBV5-1 and TRBJ2-7; D gene unclear. This CDR3 spans 14 amino acids. The ends were cut back, 5 bases at V and 3 bases at J, with 15 bases in the middle. Germline V gene lookup returns CDR1 SGHRS and CDR2 YFSETQ. The CDR3 loop is CASRDGRVNYEQYF. For the CDR3, the DNA is TGCGCCAGCAGGGATGGACGGGTGAACTACGAGCAGTACTTC.

This rearrangement joins TRBV27 to TRBJ2-5; D tentatively reads TRBD1 or TRBD2 (6 bases each). V was trimmed by 3 bases and J by 2 bases, leaving 16 bases between them. The CDR3 has 16 amino acids. Germline V gene sequence: CDR1 MNHEY, CDR2 SMNVEV (reference sequence). The CDR3 nucleotides read TGTGCCAGCAGTTTGAAGGCAGGGGACTTTCAAGAGACCCAGTACTTC. This sequence encodes CASSLKAGDFQETQYF.

This clone was recorded a few times. V gene TRBV5-1 combines with J gene TRBJ1-5; D is possibly TRBD1 (5 bases). Deletions cut 0 bases from V and 3 bases from J, with 13 bases between. Germline V lookup: CDR1 SGHRS, CDR2 YFSETQ. The CDR3 loop spans 16 amino acids. The CDR3 is CASSLGVGAINQPQHF. DNA of the CDR3: TGCGCCAGCAGCTTGGGGGTAGGGGCGATCAATCAGCCCCAGCATTTT.

V gene TRBV7-3 combines with J gene TRBJ2-1; D may be TRBD2 (5 bases). Deletions cut 2 bases from V and 3 bases from J, with 8 bases between. CDR3 length: 14 residues. Germline V gene lookup returns CDR1 SGHTA and CDR2 FQGTGA. The CDR3 DNA is TGTGCCAGCAGCTTATACCGGGACTACAATGAGCAGTTCTTC. It codes for CASSLYRDYNEQFF.

This chain uses TRBV6-9 with TRBJ2-6; no clear D gene. The CDR3 loop spans 15 amino acids. Trimming pared 5 bases from V and 0 bases from J, leaving 8 bases between. Looked up from germline, CDR1 is MNHGY and CDR2 is SVAAGI. The CDR3 sequence is CASSRRSSGANVLTF. CDR3 nucleotides: TGTGCCAGCAGTCGGAGAAGCTCTGGGGCCAACGTCCTGACTTTC.

The V call is TRBV2, the J call TRBJ2-1; TRBD1 aligns across 9 bases. The V segment lost 2 bases and the J segment 5 bases; nucleotides outside the gene matches: 4. Per the germline V gene, CDR1 is SNHLY and CDR2 is FYNNEI. The CDR3 covers 15 residues. CDR3 in amino acids: CASSEPGQGNNEQFF. The CDR3 coding sequence is TGTGCCAGCAGTGAACCGGGACAGGGCAACAATGAGCAGTTCTTC.

The chain recombines TRBV13 with TRBJ2-7, with D perhaps TRBD2 (5 bases). The CDR3 covers 15 residues. The ends were cut back, 7 bases at V and 2 bases at J, with 18 bases in the middle. Per germline, CDR1 PRHDT and CDR2 FYEKMQ (reference sequence). The CDR3 DNA reads TGTGCCAGCATGAGCTCGGGGTTCTTAACCTACGAGCAGTACTTC. Encoded protein: CASMSSGFLTYEQYF.